The clone carrying this T cell receptor (beta chain) was seen more than once but under ten times. No antigen is known for it. Specified treatment: oral pan-JAK inhibitor, 5-10 mg twice daily. Patients with alopecia areata provided lesional scalp punch biopsies as well as peripheral blood. TCR sequencing used cDNA made by reverse transcription of extracted RNA. Libraries were prepared by immunoSEQ multiplex PCR; TCRdb keeps only in-frame clonotypes and omits some of them. In the table there are under 130,000 clones, 80% to 90% of which are singletons. The sample is drawn from a study of CD8+ T cells in alopecia areata. General study findings and limits: As there was one nonresponder, how baseline CD8+ expansion relates to response remains uncertain. In patients, TCRs were shared less clearly than in mice, and HLA may possibly be involved.

The CDR3 is made up of 15 amino acids. The ends were cut back, 0 bases at V and 2 bases at J, with 12 bases in the middle. CDR1 SQVTM and CDR2 ANQGSEA come from the germline V gene. This receptor was taken from a human donor with alopecia areata. The sample consisted of CD8+ T cells sorted from blood, taken at approximately week 30, from a patient treated with tofacitinib. V and J are TRBV29-1 and TRBJ2-3, with D possibly being TRBD1 or TRBD2 (5 bases each). The CDR3 DNA reads TGCAGCGTTGAAGATCGAGGGGCCAACACAGATACGCAGTATTTT. Protein: CSVEDRGANTDTQYF.